Listed below are T cell receptor beta chains from one sample, sequenced in a study of blood T cells in healthy people across ages. TCRdb used MiXCR to reprocess the 5' RACE reads, holding one entry per CDR3 protein. The sample yields approximately 490,000 distinct CDR3 sequences, around 24% seen once. The same specimen was also included in a second study, on T cells of mothers and their children.

Sequencing used blood. The receptor set was obtained from a boy aged 5-17 years in good health. The CDR3 runs from the conserved cysteine through the conserved F or W. D genes are given only for firm matches. Expanded clones are given a class, and other clones once, few, many or no size at all.

clone size: -; D gene: -; J gene: TRBJ2-2; V gene: TRBV3-1; CDR3 protein: CASSQELFGELFF; CDR3 DNA: TGTGCCAGCAGCCAAGAACTTTTCGGGGAGCTGTTTTTT
clone size: many; D gene: -; J gene: TRBJ2-4; V gene: TRBV5-1; CDR3 protein: CASSLGQSKNIQYF; CDR3 DNA: TGCGCCAGCAGCTTGGGACAGTCCAAAAACATTCAGTACTTC
clone size: -; D gene: TRBD2; J gene: TRBJ2-7; V gene: TRBV7-9; CDR3 protein: CASSLGTSGGIHSYEQYF; CDR3 DNA: TGTGCTAGCAGCCTAGGGACTAGCGGGGGGATACACTCCTACGAGCAGTACTTC
clone size: few; D gene: -; J gene: TRBJ2-5; V gene: TRBV29-1; CDR3 protein: CSVEGRSGLVEETQYF; CDR3 DNA: TGCAGCGTTGAAGGACGGTCAGGGCTAGTTGAGGAGACCCAGTACTTC
clone size: -; D gene: -; J gene: TRBJ1-2; V gene: TRBV9; CDR3 protein: CASSTSRGESGYTF; CDR3 DNA: TGTGCCAGCAGTACATCTAGGGGGGAATCTGGCTACACCTTC
clone size: few; D gene: -; J gene: TRBJ1-1; V gene: TRBV3-1; CDR3 protein: CASSPDFGNTEAFF; CDR3 DNA: TGTGCCAGCAGCCCTGACTTCGGTAACACTGAAGCTTTCTTT
clone size: -; D gene: TRBD1; J gene: TRBJ2-7; V gene: TRBV7-2; CDR3 protein: CASSLGRQGNSYEQYF; CDR3 DNA: TGTGCCAGCAGCTTGGGTCGACAGGGTAATAGCTACGAGCAGTACTTC
clone size: -; D gene: TRBD1; J gene: TRBJ1-2; V gene: TRBV2; CDR3 protein: CASSHPRTGNSNYGYTF; CDR3 DNA: TGTGCCAGCAGCCATCCTAGGACAGGGAACTCTAACTATGGCTACACCTTC
clone size: once; D gene: -; J gene: TRBJ2-7; V gene: TRBV6-1; CDR3 protein: CASIGQRSVLGTYEQYF; CDR3 DNA: TGTGCCAGCATTGGTCAGAGGAGTGTCTTAGGAACCTACGAGCAGTACTTC
clone size: -; D gene: TRBD1; J gene: TRBJ1-2; V gene: TRBV28; CDR3 protein: CASSSGQGVTYGYTF; CDR3 DNA: TGTGCCAGCAGTTCCGGACAGGGGGTGACCTATGGCTACACCTTC
clone size: few; D gene: TRBD1; J gene: TRBJ2-2; V gene: TRBV7-9; CDR3 protein: CASSFDRGNPGELFF; CDR3 DNA: TGTGCCAGCAGCTTTGACAGGGGGAACCCCGGGGAGCTGTTTTTT